This T cell receptor beta chain was identified during a study of blood T cell repertoires in COVID-19. Study processing details: Estimated nucleated cell counts came from reference gene primer amplification. This table comes from immunoSEQ multiplex PCR, and its TCRdb copy is limited to in-frame clones, with some not included. Clone size and the V and J calls come from that table; the DNA yielded D and trimming. The sample holds approximately 670,000 clones, over 80% seen once. V was trimmed by 2 bases and J by 4 bases, leaving 10 bases between them. CDR1 is SGHDT and CDR2 is YYEEEE in the germline V gene. The CDR3 contains 14 residues.

Sequencing was performed on peripheral blood. The sequence was obtained from a woman between 18 and 30 years old with acute or convalescent COVID-19. The rearrangement links TRBV5-6 to TRBJ2-1, with D possibly matching TRBD1 (6 bases). The CDR3 DNA follows: TGTGCCAGCAGCTTAGGGACAATGTACAATGAGCAGTTCTTC. Its translation: CASSLGTMYNEQFF.